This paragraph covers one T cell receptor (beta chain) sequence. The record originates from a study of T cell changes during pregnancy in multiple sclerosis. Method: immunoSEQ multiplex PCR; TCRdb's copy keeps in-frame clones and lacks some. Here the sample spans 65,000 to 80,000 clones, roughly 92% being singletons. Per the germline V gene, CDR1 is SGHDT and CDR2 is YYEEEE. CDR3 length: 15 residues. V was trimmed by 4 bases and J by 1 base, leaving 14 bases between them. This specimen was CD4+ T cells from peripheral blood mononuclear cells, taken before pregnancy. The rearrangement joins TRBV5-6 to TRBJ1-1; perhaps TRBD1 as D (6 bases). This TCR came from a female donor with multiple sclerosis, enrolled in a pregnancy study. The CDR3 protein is CASSTGQTANTEAFF. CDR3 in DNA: TGTGCCAGCAGCACCGGACAGACCGCGAACACTGAAGCTTTCTTT.